The clone carrying this T cell receptor beta chain was observed many times. As yet, its antigen is unknown. The record originates from a study of T cells in Graves' hyperthyroidism and ophthalmopathy. General observations from the study: Researchers found most expanded thyroid clonotypes above 0.001 in blood as well.

Amplification of TCR beta CDR3 regions used RNA as the template. The HTBI set primed first-round TCR CDR3 RT-PCR. TCRdb reprocessed the multiplex PCR reads via MiXCR and lists one record per CDR3 protein. The sample lists about 520,000 distinct CDR3 sequences; less than 25% were seen once. The germline V and J ends were trimmed by 1 base and 8 bases, with 12 bases remaining between them. There are 14 residues in the CDR3. Germline V gene sequence: CDR1 LGHNT, CDR2 FRNRAP. Source material for PBMCs was about 10 ml fresh peripheral blood. The material sequenced was blood. This chain connects TRBV12-5 to TRBJ1-5; D remains unclear. The clonotype was recovered from a man younger than 35 with Graves' hyperthyroidism. CDR3 amino acids: CASGLGPTAEPQHF. In nucleotides, the CDR3 is TGTGCTAGTGGTTTGGGCCCCACGGCTGAGCCCCAGCATTTT.